The clone carrying this T cell receptor (beta chain) has a handful of counts. Its antigen is unidentified. Repertoires were generated with immunoSEQ multiplex PCR, while TCRdb's copy carries only in-frame clones and drops some. Among roughly 100,000 clones listed, approximately 87% were seen once. Germline CDR1 MNHNY, CDR2 SVGAGI (reference sequence). The CDR3 spans 14 residues. Trimming pared 0 bases from V and 6 bases from J, leaving 11 bases between. This sample was included in a study of OX40 agonist ivuxolimab in advanced cancers. Study-level background: Patient treatment consisted of intravenous ivuxolimab administration every 2 weeks at 0.01 to 10 mg/kg.

Points from the study as a whole: Expanded peripheral T cells had an undetermined antigen specificity.

This sequence originates from an adult with an advanced solid tumor such as melanoma, head and neck, liver or kidney cancer. The chain is built from TRBV6-6 and TRBJ1-2; D unclear. Sequencing used CD4+ or CD8+ T cells sorted from blood, obtained in a trial of the OX40 agonist ivuxolimab. The DNA of the CDR3 is TGTGCCAGCAGTTACTCGCGGCGGGGAGATGGCTACACCTTC. Translating it yields CASSYSRRGDGYTF.